The 14 T cell receptor beta chains in this list originate from one sample, sequenced in a study of T cells in localized non-small cell lung cancer. Sequencing was performed with immunoSEQ multiplex PCR; in TCRdb, only in-frame clones are kept and a portion is missing. Of about 1,400 clones listed, around 18% are singletons. The sample was normal lung tissue next to the tumor, taken before any cancer treatment. These receptors were taken from a male donor aged 60 or over with stage I squamous cell lung carcinoma.

By share, this clone counts as medium-sized. The chain couples TRBV6-8 to TRBJ1-4; unclear D gene. The germline gives CDR1 MNHGY, CDR2 SAAAGT. V lost 2 bases, J lost 0 bases, and 16 bases lay in between. This CDR3 contains 18 residues. CDR3 protein: CASSYNFQDRATNEKLFF. In DNA form, the CDR3 reads TGTGCCAGCAGTTACAATTTTCAGGACCGCGCAACTAATGAAAAACTGTTTTTT.

The chain carries TRBV18 and TRBJ2-7; no reliable D call. CDR3 length: 14 amino acids. Germline CDR1 is KGHSH and CDR2 is LQKENI. V lost 3 bases and J lost 2, with 11 bases in between. CDR3 in amino acids: CASSPWAATYEQYF. In DNA form, the CDR3 reads TGTGCCAGCTCACCCTGGGCAGCTACCTACGAGCAGTACTTC. The whole variable domain, remainder taken from reference TRBV18 and TRBJ2-7, is NAGVMQNPRHLVRRRGQEARLRCSPMKGHSHVYWYRQLPEEGLKFMVYLQKENIIDESGMPKERFSAEFPKEGPSILRIQQVVRGDSAAYFCASSPWAATYEQYFGPGTRLTVT.

In its sample, this clone is large. The V gene is TRBV6-8, the J gene TRBJ2-7, with D uncertain. Trimming left V 4 bases short and J 4 bases short, with 11 bases between. The germline CDR1 and CDR2 sequences are MNHGY and SAAAGT. The CDR3 totals 13 residues. The CDR3 protein is CASSSYVRYEQYF. The CDR3 DNA sequence: TGTGCCAGCAGTTCCTACGTGAGGTACGAGCAGTACTTC.

This clone is labeled medium-sized (0.01 to 0.1%). The chain recombines TRBV11-3 with TRBJ2-7, with 8 positions matching TRBD2. V shed 5 bases, J shed 4 bases, and the junction held 7 bases outside the gene matches. CDR1 is SGHNT, CDR2 YENEEA, per germline. The CDR3 spans 14 residues. The CDR3 DNA is TGTGCCAGCAGCCCCCGGGAGGGGCTGTACGAGCAGTACTTC. The encoded protein is CASSPREGLYEQYF.

The genes are TRBV19 and TRBJ1-5; possible D gene TRBD1, 5 bases. V lost 5 bases to trimming and J lost 4 bases, with 21 bases between them. This CDR3 has 17 residues. CDR1 is LNHDA, CDR2 SQIVND, per germline (reference sequence). The CDR3 loop is CASSQTFGGPRNQPQHF. Here the CDR3 DNA reads TGTGCCAGTAGTCAAACTTTTGGGGGACCACGGAATCAGCCCCAGCATTTT.

In this sample, this clone turned up a few times. This rearrangement joins TRBV7-2 to TRBJ2-2, with D unresolved. V gave up 8 bases and J gave up 1 base, with 8 bases separating them. The V gene's germline CDR1 is SGHTA and CDR2 FQGNSA. The CDR3 spans 13 residues. CDR3 nucleotides: TGTGCCAGCGGCCCGCAGAACACCGGGGAGCTGTTTTTT. This codes for CASGPQNTGELFF.

The chain employs TRBV14 and TRBJ2-6; D gene uncertain. The CDR3 is 15 amino acids. The V and J ends lost 6 bases and 0 bases respectively, with 9 bases between them. Germline V CDR1 and CDR2: SGHDN, FVKESK. The CDR3 DNA reads as TGTGCCAGCAGACGACGGGTCTCTGGGGCCAACGTCCTGACTTTC. Amino acids: CASRRRVSGANVLTF.

Within the sample, this clone is medium-sized. The chain has TRBV11-3 and TRBJ2-5; 9 positions agree with TRBD1. CDR1 is SGHNT, CDR2 YENEEA, per germline. Trimming at V came to 5 bases and at J to 5 bases, leaving 9 bases not matched to a gene. The CDR3 runs to 15 residues. CDR3 in amino acids: CASSQLTGGGETQYF. In nucleotides, the CDR3 is TGTGCCAGCAGCCAACTTACAGGGGGCGGGGAGACCCAGTACTTC.

This clone has more than one count but fewer than ten. The chain has TRBV15 and TRBJ1-1; D might be TRBD1 (5 bases). The V gene lost 0 bases and the J gene lost 2 bases, with 7 bases spanning the gap. This CDR3 spans 14 amino acids. Germline V gene data show CDR1 as LNHNV and CDR2 as YYDKDF (reference sequence). The CDR3 is CATSRDRVNTEAFF. The CDR3 DNA is TGTGCCACCAGCAGAGACAGGGTAAACACTGAAGCTTTCTTT.

The J gene is TRBJ2-1, the V gene TRBV29-1; D perhaps matches TRBD1 (5 bases). The CDR3 has 16 residues. Trimming cost V 6 bases and J 0 bases, with 18 bases left between them. The germline gives CDR1 SQVTM, CDR2 ANQGSEA. CDR3: CSVSRQTLSSYNEQFF. DNA of the CDR3: TGCAGCGTGTCACGACAGACTCTTAGCTCCTACAATGAGCAGTTCTTC.

There are a few counts of this clone. The chain uses TRBV28 and TRBJ1-1; D uncertain. Looked up from germline, CDR1 is MDHEN and CDR2 is SYDVKM. V dropped 5 bases and J dropped 7 bases, with 17 bases sitting between them. This CDR3 is 14 amino acids long. In nucleotides, the CDR3 is TGTGCCAGCAGTCAGAGTTCCCGGTCTGTTGAAGCTTTCTTT. Its protein product is CASSQSSRSVEAFF.

The chain combines TRBV19 with TRBJ1-2; 9 nucleotides align to TRBD1. V shed 8 bases, J shed 3 bases, and the junction held 7 bases outside the gene matches. Per the germline V gene, CDR1 is LNHDA and CDR2 is SQIVND (reference sequence). This CDR3 comprises 14 residues. This CDR3 reads CASATGGGYYGYTF. CDR3 nucleotides: TGTGCCAGTGCCACAGGGGGCGGGTACTATGGCTACACCTTC.

V is TRBV9 and J is TRBJ2-1; D may be TRBD2 (5 bases). V shed 3 bases and J shed 7 bases, with 17 bases lying between them. The CDR3 sequence is 15 residues long. Looked up from germline, CDR1 is SGDLS and CDR2 is YYNGEE. CDR3 protein: CASSAGTLGRNEQFF. CDR3 nucleotide sequence: TGTGCCAGCAGCGCAGGAACTCTGGGGAGAAATGAGCAGTTCTTC.

This clone was counted between two and nine times. The chain links TRBV30 to TRBJ1-1; the D is unclear. Trimming cost V 2 bases and J 0 bases, with 10 bases left between them. This CDR3 has 14 amino acids. Germline V lookup: CDR1 GTSNPN, CDR2 SVGIG (reference sequence). The CDR3 DNA sequence: TGTGCCTGGAGTTTAGGGCAGATGAACACTGAAGCTTTCTTT. It is translated as CAWSLGQMNTEAFF.